This T cell receptor (beta chain) was sequenced in a study of T cells after yellow fever vaccination. Study results and limitations: On re-exposure, the response was weaker but peaked faster, at day 5 versus 15. Of the clonotypes, a small share occurred in both CD4 and CD8 compartments. Clones from primary vaccination mostly reappeared after the booster (roughly 95% CD4, about 88% CD8).

Trimming left V 1 base short and J 8 bases short, with 15 bases between. CDR3 length: 16 amino acids. Germline CDR1 SGHVS, CDR2 FQNEAQ. TCR cDNA, made by 5'RACE template switching, carried an added universal primer site and UMIs. TCRdb re-derived calls from the 5' RACE reads in MiXCR, one entry per CDR3 protein. Of about 260,000 distinct CDR3 sequences in the sample, 10% to 15% are singletons; the top ten hold around 0.55%. There are a few counts of this clonotype. Antigen: not known. The sequence was collected from a man aged 25-45 years who received the YFV17D yellow fever vaccine. V is TRBV7-8 and J is TRBJ1-6; D unclear. Sequencing was performed on CD4+ T cells sorted from PBMCs, taken 45 days after the yellow fever booster vaccination. CDR3 nucleotide sequence: TGTGCCAGCAGCTTAGTGAGGAGGGCTTTGGATTCACCCCTCCACTTT. This encodes CASSLVRRALDSPLHF.